This T cell receptor beta chain emerged from a study of a mutant IDH1 vaccine in newly diagnosed glioma. Whole-study context: Across weeks 1, 3, 5, 7, 11, 15, 19 and 23, patients received a vaccination each time, eight in all. Vaccine dosing followed radiotherapy by 4-6 weeks, or accompanied temozolomide cycles. The sex distribution of treated patients was about 62% male and around 40% female, with a mean age of roughly 40 years. Study results and caveats: Pseudoprogression appeared independent of alterations in top peripheral clonotypes.

Sample time point: week 11, during vaccination. Doses comprised 300 ug of mutant IDH1 20-mer peptide each, plus topical imiquimod. Clones were sequenced by immunoSEQ multiplex PCR, and TCRdb holds only the in-frame ones, with some missing. The data hold some 120,000 clones, with 80% observed a single time. Comments on this clone: Its antigen remains unidentified.

The sequences come from PBMCs, collected from a glioma patient whose treatment included an IDH1 peptide vaccine. This TCR derives from a man aged 35-49 years with glioma.

Here the CDR3 DNA reads TGCGCCAGCAGCTTGGGTAGGGAGTTCTATGGCTACACCTTC. Translation gives CASSLGREFYGYTF. The rearrangement uses TRBV5-1 and TRBJ1-2; D gene ambiguous. The germline V gene encodes CDR1 SGHRS and CDR2 YFSETQ. CDR3 length: 14 residues. Trimming took 0 bases from V and 4 from J, leaving 10 bases between them.